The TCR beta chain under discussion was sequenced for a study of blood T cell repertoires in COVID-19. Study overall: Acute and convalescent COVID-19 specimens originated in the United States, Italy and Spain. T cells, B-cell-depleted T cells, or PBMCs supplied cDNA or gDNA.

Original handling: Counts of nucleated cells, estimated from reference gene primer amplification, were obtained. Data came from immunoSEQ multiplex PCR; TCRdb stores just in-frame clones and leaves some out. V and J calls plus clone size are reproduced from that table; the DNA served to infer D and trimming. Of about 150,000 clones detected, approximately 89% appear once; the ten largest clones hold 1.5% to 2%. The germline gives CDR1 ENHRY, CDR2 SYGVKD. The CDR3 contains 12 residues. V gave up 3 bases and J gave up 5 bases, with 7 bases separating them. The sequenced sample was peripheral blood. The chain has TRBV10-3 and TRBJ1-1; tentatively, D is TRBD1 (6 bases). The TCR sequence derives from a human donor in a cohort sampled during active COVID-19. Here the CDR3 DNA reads TGTGCCATCAGTGAAAGGGGGACTGAAGCTTTCTTT. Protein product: CAISERGTEAFF.